A single sample gave rise to the 16 T cell receptor beta chains below, sequenced in a study of cytomegalovirus exposure and HLA in healthy donors (dated by TCRdb to 2017 to 2019). To prepare the library, the immunoSEQ multiplex PCR assay was applied. For the multiplex PCR, a mixture combining 60 forward primers for TCR Vbeta segments and 13 reverse primers for TCR Jbeta segments was used. TCRdb re-hosts the immuneACCESS table, in-frame sequences only. Its copies lack some clones; in the studies checked, an unresolved V gene accounts for under half of them, and the cause for the rest is not known. For this sample the table gives roughly 200,000 clones, of which roughly 77% were detected only once. The leading ten clones occupy 3.4% of the sample. Sequencing was carried out using PBMCs. The receptors were sampled from a man between 35 and 55 years old in good health and CMV-seropositive.

This clone came up once. CDR3 nucleotide sequence: TGTGCCAGCAGTTCCCGACAGGAGGAGGAGACCCAGTACTTC. Translating it yields CASSSRQEEETQYF. The rearrangement uses TRBV28 and TRBJ2-5; the D gene is possibly TRBD1 (6 bases). V lost 4 bases, J lost 5 bases, and 14 bases lay in between. Germline CDR1 is MDHEN and CDR2 is SYDVKM. The CDR3 totals 14 residues.

The V gene is TRBV4-3, the J gene TRBJ2-1; TRBD2 matches 8 bases. This CDR3 has 16 residues. V was clipped by 0 bases and J by 8 bases; unmatched bases: 9. From germline, CDR1 is LGHNA and CDR2 YSLEER. CDR3: CASSQEGTSRRDEQFF. The CDR3 DNA follows: TGCGCCAGCAGCCAAGAAGGGACTAGTCGGCGCGATGAGCAGTTCTTC.

The rearrangement joins TRBV4-3 to TRBJ2-2; TRBD1 is a possible D gene (6 bases). CDR3 length: 17 amino acids. The V end lost 1 base, the J end lost 1 base, and 13 bases lay between the germline ends. Germline CDR1 LGHNA, CDR2 YSLEER. The CDR3 spells CASSQGERGGNTGELFF. CDR3 sequence (DNA): TGCGCCAGCAGCCAAGGGGAGAGAGGGGGGAACACCGGGGAGCTGTTTTTT.

The rearrangement uses TRBV11-2 and TRBJ2-7, with D tentatively TRBD2 (5 bases). Trimming removed 5 bases at V and 7 bases at J, with 12 bases between. Germline V lookup: CDR1 SGHAT, CDR2 FQNNGV. The CDR3 totals 12 residues. Written as DNA, the CDR3 is TGTGCCAGCAGCCCCGACACGGGGGAGCAGTACTTC. Translating it yields CASSPDTGEQYF.

The rearrangement joins TRBV4-2 to TRBJ2-3, with 10 nucleotides matching TRBD2. The V segment lost 1 base and the J segment 5 bases; nucleotides outside the gene matches: 3. The CDR3 is 15 amino acids. Per germline, CDR1 LGHNA and CDR2 YNFKEQ. The CDR3, as DNA: TGTGCCAGCAGCCAAGTATCTAGCGGGGGAGATACGCAGTATTTT. Amino acid sequence: CASSQVSSGGDTQYF.

This clone occurred a few times. The chain carries TRBV6-6 and TRBJ1-5, with D possibly TRBD1 on 5 matching bases. The ends were cut back, 11 bases at V and 3 bases at J, with 11 bases in the middle. The CDR3 is 12 residues long. Germline V gives CDR1 MNHNY, CDR2 SVGAGI (reference sequence). CDR3 DNA: TGTGCCGCAAGGGACTACAATCAGCCCCAGCATTTT. Translation: CAARDYNQPQHF.

The V gene is TRBV15, the J gene TRBJ2-6; 10 nucleotides match TRBD1. The germline V gene has CDR1 LNHNV and CDR2 YYDKDF (reference sequence). The CDR3 has 18 residues. With V trimmed by 5 bases and J by 3 bases, 10 bases remained unmatched. The CDR3 DNA reads TGTGCCACCAGCGGGCTTGGGACAGGGGTCCATGGGGCCAACGTCCTGACTTTC. As protein: CATSGLGTGVHGANVLTF.

This clone has only a few counts. V gene TRBV30 combines with J gene TRBJ1-2; 8 bases map to TRBD1. CDR1 is GTSNPN, CDR2 SVGIG, per germline (reference sequence). There are 14 residues in the CDR3. Trimming at V came to 4 bases and at J to 4 bases, leaving 8 bases not matched to a gene. The CDR3 DNA is TGTGCCTGGAACCCGGACAGGGCCCGCTATGGCTACACCTTC. Translation: CAWNPDRARYGYTF.

The chain couples TRBV5-1 to TRBJ2-7, with D possibly matching TRBD1 (5 bases). CDR1 and CDR2 (germline): SGHRS, YFSETQ. CDR3 length equals 15 residues. Trimming shortened V by 0 bases and J by 2 bases, and 12 bases separated the two germline ends. In DNA, the CDR3 is TGCGCCAGCAGCTTGGCCCCTGACAGTACCTACGAGCAGTACTTC. Protein sequence: CASSLAPDSTYEQYF.

J is TRBJ1-1 and V is TRBV6-1; D gene uncertain. The CDR3 is 14 amino acids. The V end lost 8 bases, the J end lost 7 bases, and 20 bases lay between the germline ends. Germline CDR1 and CDR2: MNHNS and SASEGT. CDR3 residues: CASSSNGGVLEAFF. CDR3 coding DNA: TGTGCCAGCTCGTCGAACGGCGGAGTACTTGAAGCTTTCTTT.

For the CDR3, the DNA is TGTGCCAGCAGTGGAGACATCTACGAGCAGTACTTC. Translating it yields CASSGDIYEQYF. The chain employs TRBV2 and TRBJ2-7, with unresolved D. Trimming pared 4 bases from V and 3 bases from J, leaving 7 bases between. The V gene's germline CDR1 is SNHLY and CDR2 FYNNEI. The CDR3 is 12 amino acids. The full variable domain, in which reference TRBV2 and TRBJ2-7 provide the parts outside the CDR3, is EPEVTQTPSHQVTQMGQEVILRCVPISNHLYFYWYRQILGQKVEFLVSFYNNEISEKSEIFDDQFSVERPDGSNFTLKIRSTKLEDSAMYFCASSGDIYEQYFGPGTRLTVT.

The CDR3 here is CASTHRTNEKLFF. The CDR3 DNA follows: TGTGCCAGCACGCACAGAACTAATGAAAAACTGTTTTTT. The V and J genes are TRBV19 and TRBJ1-4; D unclear. The CDR3 runs to 13 residues. Germline V CDR1 and CDR2: LNHDA, SQIVND (reference sequence). V was clipped by 9 bases and J by 1 base, with 9 bases between them.

The chain employs TRBV2 and TRBJ2-7; 7 bases agree with TRBD1. There are 15 residues in the CDR3. Germline V gene sequence: CDR1 SNHLY, CDR2 FYNNEI. J was trimmed by 1 base and V by 9 bases; bases with no gene match: 12. The CDR3 loop reads CASDVRQGPSYEQYF. The CDR3 DNA reads TGTGCCAGTGACGTTAGACAGGGACCTTCCTACGAGCAGTACTTC.

The J gene is TRBJ2-7, the V gene TRBV5-1, with D perhaps TRBD1 (6 bases). V shed 1 base and J shed 6 bases, with 14 bases lying between them. The CDR3 extends over 14 amino acids. Germline V gene data show CDR1 as SGHRS and CDR2 as YFSETQ. As DNA, the CDR3 is TGCGCCAGCAGCTTGACAGGGAATCCTCCCGAGCAGTACTTC. Its protein product is CASSLTGNPPEQYF.

This chain links TRBV5-5 with TRBJ2-1; 7 bases match TRBD2. Per the germline V gene, CDR1 is SGHKS and CDR2 is YYEKEE (reference sequence). The CDR3 is 10 residues long. Germline trimming cut 10 bases from V and 15 bases from J; bases unmatched to any gene: 10. The CDR3 spells CARLAPEVFF. The CDR3 nucleotides read TGTGCCCGACTAGCCCCAGAGGTGTTCTTC.

This rearrangement joins TRBV11-2 to TRBJ2-5; 8 bases are shared with TRBD1. Germline V lookup: CDR1 SGHAT, CDR2 FQNNGV. CDR3 size: 14 residues. V gave up 1 base and J gave up 3 bases; unmatched junction bases: 1. CDR3 coding DNA: TGTGCCAGCAGCTTAGGGACAGGGAAAGAGACCCAGTACTTC. Translation: CASSLGTGKETQYF.